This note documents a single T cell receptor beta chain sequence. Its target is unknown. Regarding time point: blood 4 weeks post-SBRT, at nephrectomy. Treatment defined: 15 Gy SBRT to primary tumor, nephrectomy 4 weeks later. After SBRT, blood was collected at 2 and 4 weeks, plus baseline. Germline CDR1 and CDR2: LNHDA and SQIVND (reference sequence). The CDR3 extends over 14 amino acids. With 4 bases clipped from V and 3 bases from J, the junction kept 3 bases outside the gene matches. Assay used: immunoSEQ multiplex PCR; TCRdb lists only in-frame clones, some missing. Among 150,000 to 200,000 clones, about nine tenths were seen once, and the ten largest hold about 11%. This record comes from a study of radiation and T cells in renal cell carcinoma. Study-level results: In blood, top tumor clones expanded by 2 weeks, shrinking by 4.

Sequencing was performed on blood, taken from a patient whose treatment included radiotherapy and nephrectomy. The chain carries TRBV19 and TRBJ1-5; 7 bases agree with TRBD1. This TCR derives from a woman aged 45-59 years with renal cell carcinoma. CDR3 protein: CASSTTGYNQPQHF. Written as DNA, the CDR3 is TGTGCCAGTAGTACGACAGGGTACAATCAGCCCCAGCATTTT.